This is a list of T cell receptor beta chains from one sample in a study of spatial heterogeneity in lung cancer. TCRdb fed the 5' RACE reads into MiXCR, producing one record per CDR3 protein. The sample contains 89,000 or so distinct CDR3 sequences, around 21% of which appear only once. Sequenced here: PBMCs, sampled at surgery. The receptors derive from a male donor with early-stage non-small cell lung cancer. Both conserved end residues are part of each CDR3. D genes are given only for firm matches. The size field is filled for only some rows; it gives once, few, many or a size class.

>TRBJ1-2|-|TRBV7-2|-
TGTGCCAGCAGACTTAGCCCGACAGTAAACTATGGCTACACCTTC
CASRLSPTVNYGYTF
>TRBJ2-2|TRBD2|TRBV11-2|-
TGTGCCAGCAGCTCCCGTAGCGGGAACGCGAACACCGGGGAGCTGTTTTTT
CASSSRSGNANTGELFF
>TRBJ2-5|TRBD2|TRBV5-6|many
TGTGCCAGCAGCGAGGAGCGGGGGGGCGGAGAGACCCAGTACTTC
CASSEERGGGETQYF
>TRBJ2-7|-|TRBV6-2/TRBV6-3|many
TGTGCCAGCACCCACTTCGGCTACGAGCAGTACTTC
CASTHFGYEQYF
>TRBJ2-1|TRBD1|TRBV6-5|few
TGTGCCAGCAGCACTGGGACAGGGGGGTTCGGTGAGCAGTTCTTC
CASSTGTGGFGEQFF
>TRBJ2-7|-|TRBV7-9|few
TGTGCCAGCAGCTTAGGCGGTCCCACCAACGAGCAGTACTTC
CASSLGGPTNEQYF
>TRBJ2-1|-|TRBV6-2/TRBV6-3|-
TGTGCCAGCAGTAAGACCGACAGGACCCTCTACAATGAGCAGTTCTTC
CASSKTDRTLYNEQFF
>TRBJ2-7|TRBD1|TRBV7-9|-
TGTGCCAGCAGCTCTGGACAGGGCCGGGTCTACGAGCAGTACTTC
CASSSGQGRVYEQYF
>TRBJ2-3|-|TRBV3-1|many
TGTGCCAGCGAATTGTCCAGCGACACCACAGATACGCAGTATTTT
CASELSSDTTDTQYF
>TRBJ2-7|-|TRBV4-1|few
TGCGCCAGCAGCCAAGATTTCGGAATCCATTACGAGCAGTACTTC
CASSQDFGIHYEQYF
>TRBJ2-1|-|TRBV7-9|-
TGTGCCAGCAGCCCGGGGGGCCAGAGCTCCTACAATGAGCAGTTCTTC
CASSPGGQSSYNEQFF
>TRBJ2-7|TRBD1|TRBV5-1|few
TGCGCCAGCAGCTTGGGGACAGGGAGGCTCGCGGGACCCCGTGGGGAGCAGTACTTC
CASSLGTGRLAGPRGEQYF
>TRBJ2-3|-|TRBV28|few
TGTGCCAGCAGTGCCACTAGCAGGGGAGATACGCAGTATTTT
CASSATSRGDTQYF
>TRBJ2-5|-|TRBV28|many
TGTGCCAGCGCTCGTTCGGGAGAGACCCAGTACTTC
CASARSGETQYF
>TRBJ2-7|-|TRBV5-1|few
TGCGCCAGCAGCTATGGGGGTCCAATCCCTTACGAGCAGTACTTC
CASSYGGPIPYEQYF
>TRBJ2-1|-|TRBV18|-
TGTGCCAGCTCACCGCGGACGCCTGGTAATGAGCAGTTCTTC
CASSPRTPGNEQFF
>TRBJ2-5|-|TRBV6-2/TRBV6-3|-
TGTGCCAGCAGTTACAGGCAGGGATATGAGACCCAGTACTTC
CASSYRQGYETQYF
>TRBJ2-1|-|TRBV29-1|-
TGCAGCGTTGAAGGCAGGGTGTCCTACAATGAGCAGTTCTTC
CSVEGRVSYNEQFF
>TRBJ1-1|-|TRBV7-9|-
TGTGCCAGCAGCCCTTTTCGAGGAACTGAAGCTTTCTTT
CASSPFRGTEAFF
>TRBJ2-5|TRBD1|TRBV20-1|-
TGCAGTGCTAGAGCACCAAGGGGACAGAGAGAGACCCAGTACTTC
CSARAPRGQRETQYF
>TRBJ2-2|TRBD1|TRBV27|few
TGTGCCAGCAGTCCCACCACAGGGGTGTACACCGGGGAGCTGTTTTTT
CASSPTTGVYTGELFF
>TRBJ2-1|TRBD2|TRBV9|few
TGTGCCAGCAGCTTTAGCCCGACTAGCGGGGTATACAATGAGCAGTTCTTC
CASSFSPTSGVYNEQFF
>TRBJ1-1|TRBD1|TRBV19|few
TGTGCCAGTAGTACCGACAGGGGCGGGAACACTGAAGCTTTCTTT
CASSTDRGGNTEAFF
>TRBJ1-1|-|TRBV10-3|many
TGTGCCATCAGTGGGGGGACCGGACGGGGCACTGAAGCTTTCTTT
CAISGGTGRGTEAFF
>TRBJ2-3|-|TRBV4-2|-
TGTGCCAGCAGCCCTTCGGAACTTAGCACAGATACGCAGTATTTT
CASSPSELSTDTQYF
>TRBJ2-2|TRBD2|TRBV12-3/TRBV12-4|-
TGTGCCAGCAGTTTTTTGCGGGAGTTGGCCGGGGAGCTGTTTTTT
CASSFLRELAGELFF
>TRBJ2-1|-|TRBV12-3/TRBV12-4|-
TGTGCCAGCATCCCCTTCGCAGGTTCCTACAATGAGCAGTTCTTC
CASIPFAGSYNEQFF
>TRBJ2-1|TRBD2|TRBV7-2|-
TGTGCCAGCAGCTTTAAAACGCGGGGGGGATCTTACAATGAGCAGTTCTTC
CASSFKTRGGSYNEQFF
>TRBJ2-6|-|TRBV2|few
TGTGCCAGCGGGACGGGCTCTGGGGCCAACGTCCTGACTTTC
CASGTGSGANVLTF